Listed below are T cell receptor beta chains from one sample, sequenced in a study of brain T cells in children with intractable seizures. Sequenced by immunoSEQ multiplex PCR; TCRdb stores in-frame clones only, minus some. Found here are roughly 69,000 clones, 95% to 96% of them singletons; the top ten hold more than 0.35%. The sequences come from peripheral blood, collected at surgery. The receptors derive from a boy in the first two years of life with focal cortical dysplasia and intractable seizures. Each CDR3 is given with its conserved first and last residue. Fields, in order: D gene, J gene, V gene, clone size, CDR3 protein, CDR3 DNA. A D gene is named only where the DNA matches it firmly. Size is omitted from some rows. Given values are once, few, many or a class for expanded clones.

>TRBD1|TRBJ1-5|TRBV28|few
CASSFPGGQGQPQHF
TGTGCCAGCAGCTTCCCCGGAGGACAGGGGCAGCCCCAGCATTTT
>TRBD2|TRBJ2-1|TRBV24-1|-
CATSDGTSGSYEQFF
TGTGCCACCAGTGATGGGACTAGCGGGAGCTATGAGCAGTTCTTC
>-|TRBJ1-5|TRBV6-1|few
CASSERIQGFGQPQHF
TGTGCCAGCAGTGAAAGAATTCAGGGGTTCGGTCAGCCCCAGCATTTT
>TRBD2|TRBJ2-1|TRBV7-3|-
CASSLGLAGGDEQFF
TGTGCCAGCAGCTTAGGACTAGCGGGGGGAGATGAGCAGTTCTTC
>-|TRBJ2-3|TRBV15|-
CATSRQADTQYF
TGTGCCACCAGCAGACAGGCAGATACGCAGTATTTT
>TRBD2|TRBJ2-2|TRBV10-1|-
CASSQGLAGPNTGELFF
TGCGCCAGCAGTCAGGGACTAGCGGGGCCGAACACCGGGGAGCTGTTTTTT
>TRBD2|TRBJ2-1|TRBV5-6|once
CASSPQWFRGGPLNEQFF
TGTGCCAGCAGTCCACAATGGTTTCGGGGGGGCCCGCTCAATGAGCAGTTCTTC
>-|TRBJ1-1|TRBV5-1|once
CASSPLRGNTEAFF
TGCGCCAGCAGCCCGCTAAGGGGGAACACTGAAGCTTTCTTT
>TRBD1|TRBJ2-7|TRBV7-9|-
CASSLHGQEPYEQYF
TGTGCCAGCAGCCTCCATGGACAGGAGCCCTACGAGCAGTACTTC
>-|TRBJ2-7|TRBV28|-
CASSLSSGPQSFYEQYF
TGTGCCAGCAGTTTAAGTAGCGGACCCCAATCCTTCTACGAGCAGTACTTC
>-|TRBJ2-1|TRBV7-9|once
CASSSTTNYNEQFF
TGTGCCAGCAGCTCTACGACTAACTACAATGAGCAGTTCTTC
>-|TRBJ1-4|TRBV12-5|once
CASGLAPYRTAFNEKLFF
TGTGCTAGTGGTCTAGCACCCTATAGGACGGCCTTTAATGAAAAACTGTTTTTT
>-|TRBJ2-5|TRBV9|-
CASSVGRGHDQETQYF
TGTGCCAGCAGCGTAGGGAGGGGCCATGACCAAGAGACCCAGTACTTC
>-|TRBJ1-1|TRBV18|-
CASSRGQQNTEAFF
TGTGCCAGCTCCCGAGGACAGCAGAACACTGAAGCTTTCTTT
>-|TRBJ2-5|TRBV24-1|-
CATSDLFGGWETQYF
TGTGCCACCAGTGACCTGTTTGGGGGCTGGGAGACCCAGTACTTC
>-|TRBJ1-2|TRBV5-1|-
CASSLVAGYGYTF
TGCGCCAGCAGCTTGGTGGCGGGATATGGCTACACCTTC
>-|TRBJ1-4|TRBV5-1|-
CASSLDSTLNEKLFF
TGCGCCAGCAGCTTGGACAGCACTCTTAATGAAAAACTGTTTTTT
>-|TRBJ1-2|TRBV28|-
CASSLSRVRNGYTF
TGTGCCAGCAGTTTATCCAGGGTGAGAAATGGCTACACCTTC
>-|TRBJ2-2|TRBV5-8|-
CASSLSVTWGTGELFF
TGTGCCAGCAGCTTGTCGGTGACATGGGGCACCGGGGAGCTGTTTTTT
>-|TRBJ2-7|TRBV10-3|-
CAISGLSTSYEQYF
TGTGCCATCAGTGGACTATCCACCTCCTACGAGCAGTACTTC
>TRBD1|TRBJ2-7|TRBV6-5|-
CATGQGGEQYF
TGTGCCACGGGACAGGGGGGCGAGCAGTACTTC
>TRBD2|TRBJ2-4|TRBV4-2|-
CASSHLIAGAPLFDENIQYF
TGTGCCAGCAGCCACCTTATAGCGGGGGCCCCCCTCTTCGATGAAAACATTCAGTACTTC
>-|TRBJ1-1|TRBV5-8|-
CASSWGTGRTEAFF
TGTGCCAGCAGCTGGGGAACAGGGCGAACTGAAGCTTTCTTT
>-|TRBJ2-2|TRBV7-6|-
CASSATGLNTGELFF
TGTGCCAGCAGCGCGACAGGTTTGAACACCGGGGAGCTGTTTTTT
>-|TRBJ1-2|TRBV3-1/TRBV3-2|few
CASSQGVWGSYGYTF
TGTGCCAGCAGCCAGGGGGTTTGGGGTTCCTATGGCTACACCTTC
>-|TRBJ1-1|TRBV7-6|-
CASSPKPALTTEAFF
TGTGCCAGCAGCCCAAAACCCGCTTTAACGACTGAAGCTTTCTTT
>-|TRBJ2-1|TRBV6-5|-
CASSLDEQFF
TGTGCCAGCAGTCTGGATGAGCAGTTCTTC
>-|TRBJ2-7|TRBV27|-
CASSGPGPIYEQYF
TGTGCCAGCTCGGGTCCGGGACCGATCTACGAGCAGTACTTC
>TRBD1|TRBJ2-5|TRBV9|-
CASSAGQGAVQETQYF
TGTGCCAGCAGCGCGGGACAGGGGGCAGTCCAAGAGACCCAGTACTTC
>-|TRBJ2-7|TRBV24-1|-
CATSDPQGPGKGVQYF
TGTGCCACCAGTGATCCCCAGGGACCAGGGAAAGGGGTGCAGTACTTC